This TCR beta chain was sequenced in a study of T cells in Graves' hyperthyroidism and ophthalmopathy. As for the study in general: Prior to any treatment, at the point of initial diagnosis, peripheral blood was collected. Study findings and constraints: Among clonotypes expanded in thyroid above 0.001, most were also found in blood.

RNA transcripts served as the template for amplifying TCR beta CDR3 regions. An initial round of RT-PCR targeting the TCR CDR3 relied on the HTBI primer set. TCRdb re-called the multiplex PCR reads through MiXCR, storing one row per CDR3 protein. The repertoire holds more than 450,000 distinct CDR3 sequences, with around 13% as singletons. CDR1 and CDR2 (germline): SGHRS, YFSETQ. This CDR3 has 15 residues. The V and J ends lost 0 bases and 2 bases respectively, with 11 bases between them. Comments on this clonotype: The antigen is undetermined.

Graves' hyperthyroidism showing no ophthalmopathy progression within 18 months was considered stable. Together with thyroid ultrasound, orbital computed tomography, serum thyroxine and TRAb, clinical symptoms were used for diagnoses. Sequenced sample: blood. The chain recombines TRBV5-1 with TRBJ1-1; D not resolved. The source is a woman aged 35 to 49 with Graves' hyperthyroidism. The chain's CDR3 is CASSLESGGNTEAFF. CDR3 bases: TGCGCCAGCAGCTTGGAGAGTGGAGGAAACACTGAAGCTTTCTTT.